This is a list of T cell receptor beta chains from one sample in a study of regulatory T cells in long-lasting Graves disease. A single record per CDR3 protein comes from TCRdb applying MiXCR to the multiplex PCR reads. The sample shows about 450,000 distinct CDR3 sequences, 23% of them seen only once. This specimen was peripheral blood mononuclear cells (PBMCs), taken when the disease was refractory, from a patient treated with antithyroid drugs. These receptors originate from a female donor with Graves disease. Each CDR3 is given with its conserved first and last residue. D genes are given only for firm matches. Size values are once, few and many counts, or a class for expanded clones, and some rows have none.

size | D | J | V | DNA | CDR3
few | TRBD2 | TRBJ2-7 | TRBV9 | TGTGCCAGCAGCGTTCCAGGACTAGCGGGAGAGCGTCCGTGGGAGCAGTACTTC | CASSVPGLAGERPWEQYF
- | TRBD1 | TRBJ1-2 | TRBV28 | TGTGCCAGCAGACCTAACAGGGGCGGCTACACCTTC | CASRPNRGGYTF
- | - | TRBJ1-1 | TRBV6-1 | TGTGCCAGCTTCAACTGGGCAGGGGTAAACACTGAAGCTTTCTTT | CASFNWAGVNTEAFF
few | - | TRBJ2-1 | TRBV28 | TGTGCCTTCGGCTCCTACAATGAGCAGTTCTTC | CAFGSYNEQFF
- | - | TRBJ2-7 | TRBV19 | TGTGCCAGTAGTATGGGAGGGACAGATGCCTACGAGCAGTACTTC | CASSMGGTDAYEQYF
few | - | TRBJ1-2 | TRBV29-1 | TGCAGCGGGACAGTGAACTATGGCTACACCTTC | CSGTVNYGYTF
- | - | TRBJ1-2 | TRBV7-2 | TGTGCCAGCAGCTTAGGTGGGGGGGCCTATGGCTACACCTTC | CASSLGGGAYGYTF
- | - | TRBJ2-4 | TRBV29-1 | TGCAGCGTCAGGGAATCAAACATTCAGTACTTC | CSVRESNIQYF
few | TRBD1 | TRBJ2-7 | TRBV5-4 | TGTGCCAGCAGTCGGCCGGGACAGGGATACTACGAGCAGTACTTC | CASSRPGQGYYEQYF
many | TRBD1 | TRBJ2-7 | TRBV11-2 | TGTGCCAGCAGCTTCGCGGACAGGGGCGGCGAGCAGTACTTC | CASSFADRGGEQYF
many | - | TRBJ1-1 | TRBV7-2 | TGTGCCAGCAGGACCGGCGGGAACACTGAAGCTTTCTTT | CASRTGGNTEAFF
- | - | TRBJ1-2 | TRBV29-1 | TGCAGCGTTGAAGGACAGAACTATGGCTACACCTTC | CSVEGQNYGYTF
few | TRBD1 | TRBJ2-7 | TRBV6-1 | TGTGCCAGCAGTACACGGACAGGATCCTACGAGCAGTACTTC | CASSTRTGSYEQYF
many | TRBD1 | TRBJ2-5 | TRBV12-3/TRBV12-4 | TGTGCCAGCAGTTCCTATGGGACAGCGAAAGAGACCCAGTACTTC | CASSSYGTAKETQYF
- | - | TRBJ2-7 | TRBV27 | TGTGCCAGCAAAGTGGCAGGGGCCTACGAGCAGTACTTC | CASKVAGAYEQYF
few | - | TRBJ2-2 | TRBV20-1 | TGCAGTGCTAGAGATAGACTTGTAGGCACCGGGGAGCTGTTTTTT | CSARDRLVGTGELFF
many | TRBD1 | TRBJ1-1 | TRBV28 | TGTGCCAGCAGCTTAGATGGACAGGGAACTGAAGCTTTCTTT | CASSLDGQGTEAFF
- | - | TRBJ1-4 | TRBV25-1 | TGTGCCAGCGCCCCCATCGGCAGGGGAGATGAAAAACTGTTTTTT | CASAPIGRGDEKLFF
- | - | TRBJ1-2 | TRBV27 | TGTGCCAGCAGACAAAGCCTACACAGGGCCCAGGGCTACACCTTC | CASRQSLHRAQGYTF
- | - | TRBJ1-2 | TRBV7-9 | TGTGCCAGCAGCTTCGGACAGCGTTATAACTATGGCTACACCTTC | CASSFGQRYNYGYTF
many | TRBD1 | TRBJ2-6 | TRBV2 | TGTGCCAGCGGGAACAGGGGGCAAATTGGGGCCAACGTCCTGACTTTC | CASGNRGQIGANVLTF
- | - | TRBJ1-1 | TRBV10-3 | TGTGCCATCAGTGATGCTCAGAACACTGAAGCTTTCTTT | CAISDAQNTEAFF
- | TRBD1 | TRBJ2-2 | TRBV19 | TGTGCCAGTAGTATGTTCCACGGGGCAGGGGGCGGCTCCGGGGAGCTGTTTTTT | CASSMFHGAGGGSGELFF
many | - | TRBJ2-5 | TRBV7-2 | TGTGCCAGCAGCTTAGTGTTTTCTTCGGAGACCCAGTACTTC | CASSLVFSSETQYF
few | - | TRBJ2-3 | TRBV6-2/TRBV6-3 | TGTGCCAGCAGTGACTTAGCGGTTAGCACAGATACGCAGTATTTT | CASSDLAVSTDTQYF
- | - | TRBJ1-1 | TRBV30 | TGTGCCTGGACAAAACTGGCGGCAGTGAACACTGAAGCTTTCTTT | CAWTKLAAVNTEAFF
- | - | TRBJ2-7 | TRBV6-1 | TGTGCCAGCAGCCCCAACCAAATCTACGAGCAGTACTTC | CASSPNQIYEQYF
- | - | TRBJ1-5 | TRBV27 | TGTGCCAGCAGTTGGCAGGGATATCAGCCCCAGCATTTT | CASSWQGYQPQHF
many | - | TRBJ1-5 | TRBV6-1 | TGTGCCAGCAGTGGGGTGCGGGAATTAAGTTCGCTCAACAATCAGCCCCAGCATTTT | CASSGVRELSSLNNQPQHF
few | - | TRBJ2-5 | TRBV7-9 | TGTGCCAGCAGTCGACCGAACCAAGAGACCCAGTACTTC | CASSRPNQETQYF
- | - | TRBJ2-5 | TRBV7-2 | TGTGCCAGCAGCCTGGAGGTTTGGGATGAGACCCAGTACTTC | CASSLEVWDETQYF
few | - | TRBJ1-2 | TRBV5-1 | TGCGCCAGCAGCTTGGATCCGGGGATGAGGGACTATGGCTACACCTTC | CASSLDPGMRDYGYTF
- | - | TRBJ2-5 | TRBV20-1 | TGCAGTGCTAGGGGAACCCAAGAGACCCAGTACTTC | CSARGTQETQYF
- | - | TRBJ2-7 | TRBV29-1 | TGCAGCGTTAAGAGGGTAGACGAGCAGTACTTC | CSVKRVDEQYF
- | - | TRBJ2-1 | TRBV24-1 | TGTGCCACCAGTGATTTGGGTAGCTCCTACAATGAGCAGTTCTTC | CATSDLGSSYNEQFF
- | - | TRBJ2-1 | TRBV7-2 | TGTGCCAGCAGCGGACCAGGGGGGTCCTACAATGAGCAGTTCTTC | CASSGPGGSYNEQFF
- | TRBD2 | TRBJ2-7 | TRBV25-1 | TGTGCCAGCAGCTTTCTAGCGGGGTACGAGCAGTACTTC | CASSFLAGYEQYF
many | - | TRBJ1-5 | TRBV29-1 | TGCAGCGTTGAAGGGACAGACAATCAGCCCCAGCATTTT | CSVEGTDNQPQHF
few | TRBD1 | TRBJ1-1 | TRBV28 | TGTGCCAGCAGGTCCTGGGACAGGGAACCTGAAGCTTTCTTT | CASRSWDREPEAFF
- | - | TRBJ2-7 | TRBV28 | TGTGCCAGCAGCTTAGAAGGGAGCAGAGCCTACGAGCAGTACTTC | CASSLEGSRAYEQYF
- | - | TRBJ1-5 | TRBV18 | TGTGCCAGCTCCGAAACCAACGGGGGGCCGGGGAATCAGCCCCAGCATTTT | CASSETNGGPGNQPQHF
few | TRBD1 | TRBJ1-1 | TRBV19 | TGTGCCAGTAGGACGACAGGGGACACTGAAGCTTTCTTT | CASRTTGDTEAFF
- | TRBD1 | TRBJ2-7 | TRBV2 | TGTGCCAGCGCGGTATTAAGGACAGGGGGGAACTACGAGCAGTACTTC | CASAVLRTGGNYEQYF
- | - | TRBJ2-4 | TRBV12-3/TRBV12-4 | TGTGCCAGCAGTTTTGGTAGCGTTCAGTACTTC | CASSFGSVQYF
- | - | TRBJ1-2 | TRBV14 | TGTGCCAGCAGCCAAGATCGGGGGTATGGCTACACCTTC | CASSQDRGYGYTF
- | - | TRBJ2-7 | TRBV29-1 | TGCAGCGTTGTCGAACTCCTCTCCTACGAGCAGTACTTC | CSVVELLSYEQYF
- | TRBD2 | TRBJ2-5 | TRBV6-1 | TGTGCCAGCAGCTATTTTGGACTAGCGGACCAAGAGACCCAGTACTTC | CASSYFGLADQETQYF
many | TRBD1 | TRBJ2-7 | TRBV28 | TGTGCCAGCAGGAGAGAAGGGACAGCCTGGGCCTACGAGCAGTACTTC | CASRREGTAWAYEQYF
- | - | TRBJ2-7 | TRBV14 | TGTGCCAGCAGCCCGCTGGCGGGGATTCCGGAGCAGTACTTC | CASSPLAGIPEQYF
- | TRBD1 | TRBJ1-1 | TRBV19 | TGTGCCAGTAGGAACAGGGGACAAAACACTGAAGCTTTCTTT | CASRNRGQNTEAFF
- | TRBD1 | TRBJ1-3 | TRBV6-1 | TGTGCCAGCAGTCCCGGGACAGGGGTGAACACCATATATTTT | CASSPGTGVNTIYF
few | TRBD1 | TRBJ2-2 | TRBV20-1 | TGCAGTGCTAGGAACTGGGGACAGCCACAGACTCCGAACACCGGGGAGCTGTTTTTT | CSARNWGQPQTPNTGELFF
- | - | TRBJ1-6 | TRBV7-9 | TGTGCCAGCAGCTTAAAAGATTCACCCCTCCACTTT | CASSLKDSPLHF
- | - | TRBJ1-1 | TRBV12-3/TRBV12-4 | TGTGCCAGCAGTTTTTCAGTATCTGTTGAAGCTTTCTTT | CASSFSVSVEAFF
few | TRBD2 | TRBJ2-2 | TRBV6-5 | TGTGCCAGCAGTTGGGGACTAGCGGGAGGGGGGGCCGGGGAGCTGTTTTTT | CASSWGLAGGGAGELFF
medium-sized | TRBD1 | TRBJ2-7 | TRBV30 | TGTGCCTGGAGTGTGGTCCCAGGGGACAGGGGACCCTACGAGCAGTACTTC | CAWSVVPGDRGPYEQYF
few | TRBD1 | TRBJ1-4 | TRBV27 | TGTGCCAGCAGTTCAAAGGACAGGGGGCAAGCTAATGAAAAACTGTTTTTT | CASSSKDRGQANEKLFF
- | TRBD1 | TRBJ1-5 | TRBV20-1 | TGCAGTGCTAGATCACGACAGGGGGCTGGTCAGCCCCAGCATTTT | CSARSRQGAGQPQHF
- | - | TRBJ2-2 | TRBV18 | TGTACCAGCTCACTGGCTCCATTCGGGAGAACTCCGAACACCGGGGAGCTGTTTTTT | CTSSLAPFGRTPNTGELFF